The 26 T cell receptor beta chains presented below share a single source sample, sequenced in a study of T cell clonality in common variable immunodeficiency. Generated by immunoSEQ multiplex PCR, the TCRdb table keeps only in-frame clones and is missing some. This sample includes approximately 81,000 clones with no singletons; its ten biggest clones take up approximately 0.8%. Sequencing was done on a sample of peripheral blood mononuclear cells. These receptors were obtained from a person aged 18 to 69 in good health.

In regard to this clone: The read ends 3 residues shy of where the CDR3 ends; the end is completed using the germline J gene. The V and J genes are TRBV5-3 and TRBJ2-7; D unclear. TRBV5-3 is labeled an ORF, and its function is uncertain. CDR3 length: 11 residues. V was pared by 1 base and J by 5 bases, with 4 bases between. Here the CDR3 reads CARSLLDEQYF. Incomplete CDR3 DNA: TGTGCCAGAAGCTTGCTAGACGAG.

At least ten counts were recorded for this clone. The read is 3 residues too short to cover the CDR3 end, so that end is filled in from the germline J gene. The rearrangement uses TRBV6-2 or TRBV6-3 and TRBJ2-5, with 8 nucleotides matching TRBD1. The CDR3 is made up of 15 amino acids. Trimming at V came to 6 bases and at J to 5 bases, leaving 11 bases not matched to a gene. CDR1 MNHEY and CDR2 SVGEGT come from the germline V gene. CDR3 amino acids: CASSFEDRVGETQYF. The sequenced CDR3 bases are TGTGCCAGCAGCTTCGAGGACAGGGTTGGGGAGACC.

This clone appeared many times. The part of the CDR3 DNA that was read is TGTGCCAGCAGCGCGGACAGGTCCCTAGCGGGAGGGCCCGGCGAG. Protein sequence: CASSADRSLAGGPGE. The whole CDR3 reads CASSADRSLAGGPGEQYF. The chain combines TRBV2 with TRBJ2-7, with 12 positions matching TRBD2. The read finishes 3 residues shy of the CDR3 end, and the germline J gene is used to complete it. V was clipped by 6 bases and J by 6 bases; unmatched bases: 18. The CDR3 contains 18 residues. Per the germline V gene, CDR1 is SNHLY and CDR2 is FYNNEI.

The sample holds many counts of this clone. CDR3 DNA, as far as it was read: TGCAGCGTTGTTGCTAGAGCGGGACGCTCCTACGAG. Its translation: CSVVARAGRSYE. The CDR3 as a whole reads CSVVARAGRSYEQYF. V usage is TRBV29-1 and J usage is TRBJ2-7, with 7 bases that match TRBD2. The sequenced fragment ends 3 residues before the CDR3 boundary, so the rest is inferred from the germline J gene. CDR3 length: 15 residues. Germline V CDR1 and CDR2: SQVTM, ANQGSEA. V lost 4 bases to trimming and J lost 0 bases; unmatched junction nucleotides: 9.

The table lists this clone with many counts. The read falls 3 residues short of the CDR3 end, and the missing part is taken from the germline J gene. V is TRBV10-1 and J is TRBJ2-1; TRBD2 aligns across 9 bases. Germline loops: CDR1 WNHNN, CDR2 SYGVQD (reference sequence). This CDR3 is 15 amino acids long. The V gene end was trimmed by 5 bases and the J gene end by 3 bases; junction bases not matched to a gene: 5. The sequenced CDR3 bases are TGCGCCAGCAGTACGACTAGCGGAATCTACAATGAG. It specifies CASSTTSGIYNE. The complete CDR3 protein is CASSTTSGIYNEQFF.

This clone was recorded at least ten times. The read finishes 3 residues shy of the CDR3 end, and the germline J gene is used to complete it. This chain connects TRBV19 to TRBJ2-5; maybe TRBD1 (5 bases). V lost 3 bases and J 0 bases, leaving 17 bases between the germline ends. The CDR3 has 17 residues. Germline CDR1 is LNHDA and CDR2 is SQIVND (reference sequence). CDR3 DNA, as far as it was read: TGTGCCAGTAGTATTCGACCGGCAGGGCCCTACCAAGAGACC. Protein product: CASSIRPAGPYQET. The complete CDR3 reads CASSIRPAGPYQETQYF.

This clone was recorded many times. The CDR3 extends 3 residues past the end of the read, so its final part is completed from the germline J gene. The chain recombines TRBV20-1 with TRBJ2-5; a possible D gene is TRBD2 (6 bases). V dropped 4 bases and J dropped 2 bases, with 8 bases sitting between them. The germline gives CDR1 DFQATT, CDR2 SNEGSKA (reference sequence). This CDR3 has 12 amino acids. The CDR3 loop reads CSATGGQETQYF. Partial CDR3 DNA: TGCAGTGCTACCGGGGGACAAGAGACC.

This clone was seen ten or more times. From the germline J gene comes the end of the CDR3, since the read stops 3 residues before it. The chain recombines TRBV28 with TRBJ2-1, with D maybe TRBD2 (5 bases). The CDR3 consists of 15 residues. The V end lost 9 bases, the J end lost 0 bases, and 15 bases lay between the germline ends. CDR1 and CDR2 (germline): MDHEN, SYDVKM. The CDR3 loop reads CASFVSGSSYNEQFF. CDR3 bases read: TGTGCCAGTTTCGTCAGCGGCAGCTCCTACAATGAG.

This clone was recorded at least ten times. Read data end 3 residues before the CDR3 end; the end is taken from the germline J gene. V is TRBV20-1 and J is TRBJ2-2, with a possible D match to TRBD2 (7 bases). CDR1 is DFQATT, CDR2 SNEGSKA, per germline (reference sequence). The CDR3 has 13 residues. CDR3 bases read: TGCAGCGCCGAGGGGGGGCACACCGGGGAG. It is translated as CSAEGGHTGE. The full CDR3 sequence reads CSAEGGHTGELFF.

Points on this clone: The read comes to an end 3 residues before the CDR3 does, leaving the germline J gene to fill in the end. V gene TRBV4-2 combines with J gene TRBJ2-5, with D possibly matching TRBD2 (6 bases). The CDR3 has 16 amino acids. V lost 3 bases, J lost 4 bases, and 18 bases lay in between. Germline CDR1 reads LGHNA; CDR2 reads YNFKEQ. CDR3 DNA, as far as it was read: TGTGCCAGCAGCCAGGGAGGACTCCCGATAATAGAGACC. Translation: CASSQGGLPIIET. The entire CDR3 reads CASSQGGLPIIETQYF.

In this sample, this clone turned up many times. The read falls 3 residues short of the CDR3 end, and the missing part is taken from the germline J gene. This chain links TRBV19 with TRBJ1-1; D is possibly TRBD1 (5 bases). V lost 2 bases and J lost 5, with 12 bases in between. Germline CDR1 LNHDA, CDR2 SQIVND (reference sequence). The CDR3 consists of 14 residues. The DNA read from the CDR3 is TGTGCCAGTAGTATAAGGTCAGGGACTACTGAA. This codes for CASSIRSGTTE. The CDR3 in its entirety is CASSIRSGTTEAFF.

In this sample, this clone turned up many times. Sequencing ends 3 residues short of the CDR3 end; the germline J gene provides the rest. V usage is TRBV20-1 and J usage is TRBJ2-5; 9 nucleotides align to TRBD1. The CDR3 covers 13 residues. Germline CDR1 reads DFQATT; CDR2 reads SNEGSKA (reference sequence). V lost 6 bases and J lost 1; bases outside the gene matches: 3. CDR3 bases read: TGCAGTGCAGACAGGGGGATCCAAGAGACC. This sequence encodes CSADRGIQET. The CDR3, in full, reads CSADRGIQETQYF.

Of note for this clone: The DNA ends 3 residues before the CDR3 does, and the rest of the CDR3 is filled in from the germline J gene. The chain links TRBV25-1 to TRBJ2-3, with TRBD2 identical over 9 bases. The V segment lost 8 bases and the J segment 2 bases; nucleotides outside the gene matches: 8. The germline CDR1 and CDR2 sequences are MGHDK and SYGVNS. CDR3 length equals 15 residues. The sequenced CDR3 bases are TGTGCCAGCCGAACTAGCGGGTCTTACACAGATACG. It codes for CASRTSGSYTDT. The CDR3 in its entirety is CASRTSGSYTDTQYF. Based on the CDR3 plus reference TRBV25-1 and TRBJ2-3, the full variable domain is EADIYQTPRYLVIGTGKKITLECSQTMGHDKMYWYQQDPGMELHLIHYSYGVNSTEKGDLSSESTVSRIRTEHFPLTLESARPSHTSQYLCASRTSGSYTDTQYFGPGTRLTVL.

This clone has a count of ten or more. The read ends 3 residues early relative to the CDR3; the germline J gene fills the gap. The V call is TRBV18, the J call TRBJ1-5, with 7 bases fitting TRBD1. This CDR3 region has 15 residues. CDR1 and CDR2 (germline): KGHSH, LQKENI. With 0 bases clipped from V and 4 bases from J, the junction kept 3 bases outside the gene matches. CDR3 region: CASSPPGRGNQPQHF. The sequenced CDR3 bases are TGTGCCAGCTCACCACCGGGCAGGGGGAATCAGCCC.

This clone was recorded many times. CDR3 amino acids: CASSVSSWGTGFYNEQFF. CDR3 DNA, as far as it was read: TGTGCCAGCAGCGTATCAAGTTGGGGGACTGGATTCTACAATGAG. The chain is built from TRBV9 and TRBJ2-1; maybe TRBD2 (6 bases). The sequence runs out 3 residues before the end of the CDR3; the remainder is reconstructed from the germline J gene. Germline V gene data show CDR1 as SGDLS and CDR2 as YYNGEE. Between the trimmed V and J ends, which lost 1 base and 3 bases, there was a span of 20 bases. The CDR3 has 18 residues.

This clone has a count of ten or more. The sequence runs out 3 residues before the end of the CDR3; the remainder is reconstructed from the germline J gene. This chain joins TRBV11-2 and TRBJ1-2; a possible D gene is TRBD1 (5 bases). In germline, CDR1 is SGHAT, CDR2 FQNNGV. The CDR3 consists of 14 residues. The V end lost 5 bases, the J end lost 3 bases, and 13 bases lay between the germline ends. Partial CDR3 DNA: TGTGCCAGCAGCCCCGCAGGGCCGCACTATGGC. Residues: CASSPAGPHYG. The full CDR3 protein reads CASSPAGPHYGYTF.

The CDR3 bases that were read are TGTGCCAGTAGTATACTGACAGGCCCCCAGCCC. The encoded protein is CASSILTGPQP. The full CDR3 sequence reads CASSILTGPQPQHF. This chain connects TRBV19 to TRBJ1-5, with D perhaps matching TRBD1 (6 bases). With the read ending 3 residues before the CDR3 end, the germline J gene is used to fill in that end. Deletions cut 2 bases from V and 7 bases from J, with 12 bases between. Germline CDR1 LNHDA, CDR2 SQIVND (reference sequence). This CDR3 has 14 residues. The whole variable domain, remainder taken from reference TRBV19 and TRBJ1-5, is DGGITQSPKYLFRKEGQNVTLSCEQNLNHDAMYWYRQDPGQGLRLIYYSQIVNDFQKGDIAEGYSVSREKKESFPLTVTSAQKNPTAFYLCASSILTGPQPQHFGDGTRLSIL.

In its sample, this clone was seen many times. CDR3 residues: CASSLGRGPYGYTF. Incomplete CDR3 DNA: TGTGCCAGCAGCTTGGGCAGGGGGCCTTATGGC. The chain uses TRBV5-5 and TRBJ1-2; 8 bases line up with TRBD1. Read data end 3 residues before the CDR3 end; the end is taken from the germline J gene. This CDR3 is 14 amino acids long. The J segment lost 5 bases and the V segment lost 0 bases, leaving 3 bases of the junction unmatched. Germline CDR1 SGHKS, CDR2 YYEKEE (reference sequence). Using reference TRBV5-5 and TRBJ1-2 for the parts outside the CDR3, the full variable domain is DAGVTQSPTHLIKTRGQQVTLRCSPISGHKSVSWYQQVLGQGPQFIFQYYEKEERGRGNFPDRFSARQFPNYSSELNVNALLLGDSALYLCASSLGRGPYGYTFGSGTRLTVV.

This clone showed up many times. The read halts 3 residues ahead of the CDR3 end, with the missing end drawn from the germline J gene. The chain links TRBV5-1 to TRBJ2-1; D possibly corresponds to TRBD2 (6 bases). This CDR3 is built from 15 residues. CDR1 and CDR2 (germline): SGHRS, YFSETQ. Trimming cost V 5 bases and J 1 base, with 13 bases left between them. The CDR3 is CASRPVSGSYNEQFF. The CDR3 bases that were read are TGCGCCAGCAGACCAGTTAGCGGATCCTACAATGAG.

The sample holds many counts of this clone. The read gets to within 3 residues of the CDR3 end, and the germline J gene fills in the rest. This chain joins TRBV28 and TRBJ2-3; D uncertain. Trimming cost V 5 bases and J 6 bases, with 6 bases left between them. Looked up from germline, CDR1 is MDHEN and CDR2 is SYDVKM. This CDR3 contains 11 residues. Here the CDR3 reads CASSPFDTQYF. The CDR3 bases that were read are TGTGCCAGCAGTCCCTTTGATACG.

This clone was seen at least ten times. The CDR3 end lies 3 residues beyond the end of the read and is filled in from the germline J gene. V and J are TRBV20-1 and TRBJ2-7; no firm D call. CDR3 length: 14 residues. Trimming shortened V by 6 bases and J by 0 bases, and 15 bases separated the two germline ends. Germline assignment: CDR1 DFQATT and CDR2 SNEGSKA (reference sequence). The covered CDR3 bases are TGCAGTGCCTCGAGCTATCCAGGCTCCTACGAG. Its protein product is CSASSYPGSYE. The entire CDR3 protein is CSASSYPGSYEQYF.

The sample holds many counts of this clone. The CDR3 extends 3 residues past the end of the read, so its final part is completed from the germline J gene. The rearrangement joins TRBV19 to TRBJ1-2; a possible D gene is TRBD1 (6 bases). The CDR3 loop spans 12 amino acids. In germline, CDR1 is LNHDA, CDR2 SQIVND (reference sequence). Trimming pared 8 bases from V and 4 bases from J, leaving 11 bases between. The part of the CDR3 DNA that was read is TGTGCCAGTCAGGGGTCCTCCTATGGC. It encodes CASQGSSYG. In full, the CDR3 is CASQGSSYGYTF.

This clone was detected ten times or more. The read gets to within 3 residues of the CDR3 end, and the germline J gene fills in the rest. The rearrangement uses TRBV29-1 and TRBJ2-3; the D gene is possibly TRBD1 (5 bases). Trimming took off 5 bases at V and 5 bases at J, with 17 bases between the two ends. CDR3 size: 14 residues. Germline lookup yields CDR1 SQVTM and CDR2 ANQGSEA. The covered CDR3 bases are TGCAGCGTTCCCCCGAACCCAACAGGAGATACG. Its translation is CSVPPNPTGDT. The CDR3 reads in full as CSVPPNPTGDTQYF.

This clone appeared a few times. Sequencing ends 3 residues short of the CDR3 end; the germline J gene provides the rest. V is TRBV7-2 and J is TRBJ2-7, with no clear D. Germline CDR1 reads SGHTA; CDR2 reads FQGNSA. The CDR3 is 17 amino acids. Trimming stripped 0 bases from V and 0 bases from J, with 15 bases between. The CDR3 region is CASSLALVPSTSYEQYF. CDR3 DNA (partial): TGTGCCAGCAGCTTAGCTCTAGTCCCAAGCACCTCCTACGAG.

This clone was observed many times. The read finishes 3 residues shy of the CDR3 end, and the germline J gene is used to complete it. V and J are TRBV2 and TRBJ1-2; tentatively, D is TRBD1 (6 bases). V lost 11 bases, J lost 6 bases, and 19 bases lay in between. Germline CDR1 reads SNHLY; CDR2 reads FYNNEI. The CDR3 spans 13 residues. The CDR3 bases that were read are TGTGCCGGAAAAACTTCAGGGGCAGATGGC. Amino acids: CAGKTSGADG. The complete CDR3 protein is CAGKTSGADGYTF.

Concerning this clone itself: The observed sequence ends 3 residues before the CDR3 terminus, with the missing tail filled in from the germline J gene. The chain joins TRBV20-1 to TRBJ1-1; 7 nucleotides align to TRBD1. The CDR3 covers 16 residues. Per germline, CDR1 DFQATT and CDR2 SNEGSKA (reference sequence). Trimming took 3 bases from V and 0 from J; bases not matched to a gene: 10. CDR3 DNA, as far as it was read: TGCAGTGCTAGGGCCCTCCCCGGGACAGTGAACACTGAA. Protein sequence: CSARALPGTVNTE. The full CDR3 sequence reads CSARALPGTVNTEAFF.